The 12 T cell receptor beta chains below come from one sample, sequenced in a study of blood T cell repertoires in COVID-19 (dated by TCRdb to the early 2020s). To prepare the library, the immunoSEQ multiplex PCR assay was applied. This is the immuneACCESS table as TCRdb keeps it, with only in-frame sequences that have V and J called. A part of the clones is gone; compared with another copy, unresolved V genes explain less than half, and the rest is unexplained. In all, the sample holds approximately 500,000 clones, and 80% to 90% of those were seen once. Together, the top ten hold approximately 3.2% of the sample. Sequenced: peripheral blood. These receptors all come from a human donor in a cohort sampled during active COVID-19.

This clone was recorded a few times. The chain uses TRBV24-1 and TRBJ1-1; D uncertain. Germline V gene lookup returns CDR1 KGHDR and CDR2 SFDVKD. CDR3 length: 15 amino acids. Between the trimmed V and J ends, which lost 4 bases and 10 bases, there was a span of 21 bases. DNA for the CDR3: TGTGCCACCAGTGACTCGAAGGGCTCCGGGAGGGTAGCTTTCTTT. Protein: CATSDSKGSGRVAFF.

The rearrangement links TRBV15 to TRBJ2-3, with TRBD2 as a possible D gene (6 bases). Germline V CDR1 and CDR2: LNHNV, YYDKDF (reference sequence). Trimming removed 3 bases at V and 6 bases at J, with 19 bases between. There are 16 residues in the CDR3. CDR3 region: CATSSARGFVSDTQYF. CDR3 DNA sequence: TGTGCCACCAGCAGTGCCCGGGGGTTTGTGTCTGATACGCAGTATTTT.

This clone was observed a handful of times. The chain has TRBV15 and TRBJ1-1; perhaps TRBD1 as D (5 bases). Germline V CDR1 and CDR2: LNHNV, YYDKDF (reference sequence). With 2 bases removed from V and 3 bases from J, the gap between germline ends came to 7 bases. The CDR3 length is 13 residues. CDR3 nucleotide sequence: TGTGCCACCAGCAGAAAGGGGCACACTGAAGCTTTCTTT. This codes for CATSRKGHTEAFF. Variable domain in full (rest from reference TRBV15 and TRBJ1-1): DAMVIQNPRYQVTQFGKPVTLSCSQTLNHNVMYWYQQKSSQAPKLLFHYYDKDFNNEADTPDNFQSRRPNTSFCFLDIRSPGLGDTAMYLCATSRKGHTEAFFGQGTRLTVV.

V and J are TRBV18 and TRBJ2-6; 10 bases agree with TRBD1. CDR3 size: 15 residues. V trimming: 8 bases; J trimming: 0 bases; junction bases outside the gene matches: 1. The V gene's germline CDR1 is KGHSH and CDR2 LQKENI. CDR3 sequence reads: CASGQGVSGANVLTF. In nucleotides, the CDR3 is TGTGCCAGCGGACAGGGGGTCTCTGGGGCCAACGTCCTGACTTTC.

The V call is TRBV5-4, the J call TRBJ2-1; D gene ambiguous. The CDR3 is 15 residues long. V lost 0 bases and J lost 0, with 7 bases in between. CDR1 is SGHNT, CDR2 YYREEE, per germline (reference sequence). CDR3 residues: CASSLEVSSYNEQFF. For the CDR3, the DNA is TGTGCCAGCAGCTTGGAAGTGAGCTCCTACAATGAGCAGTTCTTC.

The rearrangement uses TRBV6-2 or TRBV6-3 and TRBJ2-7; 15 nucleotides line up with TRBD2. After removal of 6 bases from V and 1 base from J, the junction contained 7 bases not matched to a gene. From germline, CDR1 is MNHEY and CDR2 SVGEGT. The CDR3 loop spans 17 amino acids. The CDR3 protein is CASSSGLAGGVSYEQYF. In DNA form, the CDR3 reads TGTGCCAGCAGCTCCGGACTAGCGGGAGGGGTTTCCTACGAGCAGTACTTC.

This clone appeared a single time. V usage is TRBV18 and J usage is TRBJ2-2, with D possibly matching TRBD1 (6 bases). Per the germline V gene, CDR1 is KGHSH and CDR2 is LQKENI. The CDR3 is 20 amino acids. Trimming stripped 1 base from V and 2 bases from J, with 23 bases between. Here the CDR3 reads CASSPLRTARSPTNTGELFF. The CDR3 region has the DNA TGTGCCAGCTCACCACTGCGGACAGCCCGATCCCCCACAAACACCGGGGAGCTGTTTTTT.

The V call is TRBV5-1, the J call TRBJ2-1; TRBD2 matches at 11 bases. Germline CDR1 SGHRS, CDR2 YFSETQ. This CDR3 contains 17 residues. With 4 bases clipped from V and 4 bases from J, the junction kept 10 bases outside the gene matches. CDR3 nucleotides: TGCGCCAGCAGCCTAAATGTTCGGACTAGCGGGTACAATGAGCAGTTCTTC. This encodes CASSLNVRTSGYNEQFF.

The genes are TRBV19 and TRBJ2-3; TRBD1 is a possible D gene (6 bases). The V and J ends lost 3 bases and 5 bases respectively, with 9 bases between them. The germline CDR1 and CDR2 sequences are LNHDA and SQIVND (reference sequence). The CDR3 covers 13 residues. The CDR3 DNA follows: TGTGCCAGTAGTATGTACAGGGAAGATACGCAGTATTTT. Its translation: CASSMYREDTQYF.

The chain couples TRBV9 to TRBJ2-5, with 7 bases matching TRBD1. The CDR3 extends over 17 amino acids. After removal of 0 bases from V and 2 bases from J, the junction contained 10 bases not matched to a gene. Germline assignment: CDR1 SGDLS and CDR2 YYNGEE. The CDR3 protein is CASSVARDSLGQETQYF. The CDR3 DNA reads TGTGCCAGCAGCGTAGCCCGGGACAGTTTGGGGCAAGAGACCCAGTACTTC. The full variable domain, rest sourced from reference TRBV9 and TRBJ2-5, is DSGVTQTPKHLITATGQRVTLRCSPRSGDLSVYWYQQSLDQGLQFLIQYYNGEERAKGNILERFSAQQFPDLHSELNLSSLELGDSALYFCASSVARDSLGQETQYFGPGTRLLVL.

A note on this clone: A clone one base away is much larger, so this may be a read error. The sample has other DNA sequences that encode this CDR3 too. The gene calls are TRBV30 and TRBJ1-2; D unresolved. CDR1 and CDR2 (germline): GTSNPN, SVGIG (reference sequence). The CDR3 has 13 residues. V lost 1 base and J 5 bases, leaving 11 bases between the germline ends. CDR3: CAWSGTDLYGYTF. As DNA, the CDR3 is TGTGCCTGGAGTGGGACTGACCTGTATGGCTACACCTTC.

This chain uses TRBV6-5 with TRBJ2-1; 11 bases fit TRBD1. This CDR3 has 14 residues. Germline CDR1 and CDR2: MNHEY and SVGAGI. Germline trimming cut 6 bases from V and 7 bases from J; bases unmatched to any gene: 5. This CDR3 reads CASSGTGGWNEQFF. DNA for the CDR3: TGTGCCAGCAGCGGGACAGGGGGGTGGAATGAGCAGTTCTTC.